One and the same sample provided the 12 T cell receptor beta chains below, sequenced in a study of T cell responses to AZD1222 COVID-19 vaccine. TCRdb's copy holds only in-frame clones and misses some; the assay was immunoSEQ multiplex PCR. The table lists about 140,000 clones, roughly nine tenths of them singletons. The material sequenced was peripheral blood, taken on day 0 of AZD1222 vaccination. All receptors derive from an adult in good health.

This chain joins TRBV12-3 or TRBV12-4 and TRBJ1-5, with D possibly being TRBD1 (6 bases). With 10 bases removed from V and 3 bases from J, the gap between germline ends came to 13 bases. The CDR3 contains 13 residues. The CDR3 DNA reads as TGTGCCATCTCGGACAGCCACAATCAGCCCCAGCATTTT. Amino acid sequence: CAISDSHNQPQHF.

This clone was seen a handful of times. The chain combines TRBV6-1 with TRBJ1-2; weak D call: TRBD1 (5 bases). The V and J ends lost 2 bases and 2 bases respectively, with 12 bases between them. This CDR3 has 15 residues. Germline CDR1 and CDR2: MNHNS and SASEGT. The CDR3 region is CASSEREGRNYGYTF. CDR3 sequence (DNA): TGTGCCAGCAGTGAACGTGAGGGGCGGAACTATGGCTACACCTTC.

This chain uses TRBV7-9 with TRBJ1-1; 9 nucleotides match TRBD1. The CDR3 spans 16 residues. Looked up from germline, CDR1 is SEHNR and CDR2 is FQNEAQ (reference sequence). V lost 4 bases, J lost 0 bases, and 6 bases stayed unmatched. The CDR3 sequence is CASSSGTGNMNTEAFF. CDR3 bases: TGTGCCAGCAGCTCGGGGACAGGGAATATGAACACTGAAGCTTTCTTT. Combining the CDR3 with reference TRBV7-9 and TRBJ1-1 gives the whole variable domain DTGVSQNPRHKITKRGQNVTFRCDPISEHNRLYWYRQTLGQGPEFLTYFQNEAQLEKSRLLSDRFSAERPKGSFSTLEIQRTEQGDSAMYLCASSSGTGNMNTEAFFGQGTRLTVV.

Only one count was recorded for this clone. This chain links TRBV6-6 with TRBJ2-1; D is unclear. The CDR3 has 14 amino acids. Germline V CDR1 and CDR2: MNHNY, SVGAGI (reference sequence). V was trimmed by 7 bases and J by 3 bases, leaving 13 bases between them. The CDR3 is CASTPSPFYNEQFF. The DNA for the CDR3 is TGTGCCAGCACCCCGAGCCCCTTCTACAATGAGCAGTTCTTC.

This sequence joins TRBV6-4 and TRBJ2-3, with TRBD1 identical over 9 bases. The CDR3 runs 14 residues. V lost 6 bases, J lost 5 bases, and 6 bases stayed unmatched. Germline CDR1 MRHNA, CDR2 SNTAGT. CDR3: CASSQDRGKDTQYF. CDR3 in DNA: TGTGCCAGCAGCCAGGACAGGGGAAAAGATACGCAGTATTTT.

The chain uses TRBV5-1 and TRBJ1-6; no firm D call. Between the trimmed V and J ends, which lost 3 bases and 6 bases, there was a span of 4 bases. Germline CDR1 is SGHRS and CDR2 is YFSETQ. CDR3 size: 12 residues. The CDR3 DNA reads as TGCGCCAGCAGCTCTATTAATTCACCCCTCCACTTT. Protein product: CASSSINSPLHF.

V is TRBV7-9 and J is TRBJ1-4, with 7 bases fitting TRBD1. Germline CDR1 and CDR2: SEHNR and FQNEAQ (reference sequence). This CDR3 contains 14 residues. After removal of 5 bases from V and 7 bases from J, the junction contained 7 bases not matched to a gene. The CDR3 nucleotides are TGTGCCAGCAGCCGGACAGGCGGGACTGAAAAACTGTTTTTT. This sequence encodes CASSRTGGTEKLFF.

The genes are TRBV4-1 and TRBJ1-4, with no clear D. V dropped 0 bases and J dropped 14 bases, with 10 bases sitting between them. This CDR3 contains 12 residues. Germline loops: CDR1 MGHRA, CDR2 YSYEKL. This CDR3 is CASSQDGRGLFF. CDR3 bases: TGCGCCAGCAGCCAAGATGGGCGCGGCCTGTTTTTT.

The J gene is TRBJ1-2, the V gene TRBV12-3 or TRBV12-4, with D unclear. The CDR3 has 13 amino acids. The V gene lost 6 bases and the J gene lost 6 bases, with 14 bases spanning the gap. CDR3 amino acids: CASRRREEDGYTF. The CDR3 DNA reads TGTGCCAGCAGACGAAGGGAGGAGGATGGCTACACCTTC.

The rearrangement uses TRBV18 and TRBJ1-6, with 7 bases matching TRBD1. The CDR3 is 14 residues long. The junction had 4 bases not matched to a gene; V was cut back by 4 bases and J by 7 bases. Germline CDR1 is KGHSH and CDR2 is LQKENI. For the CDR3, the DNA is TGTGCCAGCTCACTCGGGACAGTGAATTCACCCCTCCACTTT. It encodes CASSLGTVNSPLHF.

This rearrangement joins TRBV29-1 to TRBJ1-1, with TRBD1 as a possible D gene (5 bases). Per germline, CDR1 SQVTM and CDR2 ANQGSEA. Trimming took off 1 base at V and 1 base at J, with 10 bases between the two ends. The CDR3 runs to 14 residues. DNA for the CDR3: TGCAGCGTTGAAGTTAGGGGATCGAACACTGAAGCTTTCTTT. This codes for CSVEVRGSNTEAFF.

The J gene is TRBJ2-1, the V gene TRBV4-1; TRBD2 aligns across 9 bases. The V segment lost 4 bases and the J segment 9 bases; nucleotides outside the gene matches: 13. There are 16 residues in the CDR3. Per germline, CDR1 MGHRA and CDR2 YSYEKL. The CDR3 here is CASSPGVSGRFGEQFF. The CDR3 DNA follows: TGCGCCAGCAGCCCCGGGGTTAGCGGGAGATTTGGTGAGCAGTTCTTC.